This T cell receptor (beta chain) is drawn from a study of identical twins. General study points: Abundant beta clonotypes from cord blood bore fewer insertions; memory repertoires lacked this pattern. In beta out-of-frame sequences, the excess sharing between twins was weaker.

Germline trimming cut 6 bases from V and 6 bases from J; bases unmatched to any gene: 12. Germline V gene lookup returns CDR1 SGHTA and CDR2 FQGNSA. The CDR3 is made up of 17 amino acids. TCRdb reprocessed the 5' RACE reads via MiXCR and lists one record per CDR3 protein. The table includes 450,000 to 500,000 distinct CDR3 sequences, about 13% detected once. Of note for this clonotype: Its target is unknown.

These data are also associated with another study on yellow fever vaccine responses in identical twins. Per that study: Among the twins, the vaccine T cell response reportedly seemed partly convergent and partly personalized.

The receptor was isolated from a woman between 18 and 29 years old in good health. V usage is TRBV7-2 and J usage is TRBJ2-2; TRBD1 matches 11 bases. Sequenced: CD4+ T cells sorted from blood. The CDR3 bases are TGTGCCAGCAGTCGAGTTAGCGGACAGGGGGCCTCCGGGGAGCTGTTTTTT. This encodes CASSRVSGQGASGELFF.